This record concerns one T cell receptor beta chain sequence. This sample is drawn from a study of blood T cell repertoires in COVID-19. Across roughly 25 US areas, participants ranged in age from about 18 to 90 years. Shortly before study entry, within 2 weeks, exposed participants had met a COVID-19 case. With 2 bases clipped from V and 5 bases from J, the junction kept 2 bases outside the gene matches. The germline gives CDR1 SGDLS, CDR2 YYNGEE. This CDR3 comprises 14 residues. How the authors handled the data: Amplifying reference gene primers gave estimates of nucleated cell counts. Sequenced by immunoSEQ multiplex PCR; TCRdb stores in-frame clones only, minus some. That table supplies the V and J calls and clone size; D and trimming were determined from the DNA. This sample has around 150,000 clones; 65% to 85% occur once, and the top ten carry approximately 5.3%.

The rearrangement links TRBV9 to TRBJ1-3, with 9 bases that match TRBD1. Sequencing was carried out using PBMCs or T cells enriched from blood (not recorded which). This sequence originates from a man aged 65 to 79 who had been exposed to COVID-19. The CDR3 spells CASSVTGGRNTIYF. Written as DNA, the CDR3 is TGTGCCAGCAGCGTGACAGGGGGTAGAAACACCATATATTTT.